This entry is about one T cell receptor beta chain. Its antigen is still unknown. No much larger clonotype is one base removed from it; base qualities were not supplied. This specimen comes from a study of shared clonotypes between healthy human individuals (dated by TCRdb to about 2020). The study in broad terms: Three men and a couple of women, aged 18 to 49 years, made up the cohort. To estimate repertoire size and how much clonotypes are shared between individuals, the study performed deep sequencing of blood TCR repertoires from roughly five healthy adults. For each donor, CD4 naive and CD4 memory were each run on three plates, CD8 naive on two plates, and CD8 memory on one plate. Each donor's leukapheresis produced roughly between roughly 0.94 and 9.5 billion PBMCs. Libraries were prepared and TCR repertoires were sequenced by different laboratories using diverse techniques, in order to increase sequencing depth and limit assay-specific biases.

Study-wide findings and limitations: Even with the large sequencing depth, rarefaction of the sorted-subset datasets indicated that sequencing was incomplete. Only blood was sampled, and tissue TCR repertoires likely differ from those in blood. Because the study included a small number of donors, the genetic and exposure-history diversity represented was limited. Across a handful of donors, around 5.4% of naive CD4, roughly 3.3% of naive CD8, about 2.3% of memory CD4, and about 0.4% of memory CD8 clonotypes were shared. Pairwise subsampling indicated that sequencing depth was expected to affect the degree of clonotype sharing among donors. Higher generation probabilities were observed for clonotypes shared by all four sorted-subset donors than for non-shared clonotypes. Estimated clonotype richness was generally larger for naive than for memory subsets.

TCR CDR3 regions were amplified from genomic DNA by multiplex PCR using the deep immunoSEQ assay. Extracted genomic DNA from each cell subset was distributed evenly across all wells of several immunoSEQ 96-well plates, and each plate was treated as a replicate. Each replicate PCR for sorted subsets received around 210 ng genomic DNA, equal to about 30,000 T cell genomes. The purified libraries were quantified using a Qubit 3.0 fluorometer, sized with a Bioanalyzer 2100, and then quantified again using the KAPA Library Quantification kit. Every immunoSEQ 96-well plate was sequenced on a separate single-read 150-cycle Illumina NextSeq 550 flow cell. Per the source publication's procedure: Because the immunoSEQ output held only junctional sequences and lacked quality scores, the filtering could not match the filtering applied to full-length reads. Sequences were annotated with PyIR, a Python wrapper for IgBLAST v1.9, using IMGT germline references to assign V/J genes and CDR3. Any read was removed if the V/J assignment was weak (E-value above 1e-6), the CDR3 was missing, or the read contained stop codons, out-of-frame junctions, or ambiguous translated residues. V3J clonotypes were defined by identical inferred V gene, J gene, and CDR3 amino acid sequence. To compute the percentage overlap between repertoires, the number of shared unique clonotypes was divided by the size of the smaller repertoire. Three approaches were used to assess repertoire richness: RTK rarefaction, the Chao1 estimator, and Recon v2.1 estimates of unobserved clonotypes. Generation probabilities were computed with OLGA for all TCRbeta clonotypes obtained by the gDNA method from a few donors. The source is immuneACCESS, and TCRdb retained only in-frame sequences with V and J called. Part of the clones is not carried over; for the studies checked, unresolved V genes explain less than half of this, and the remainder is unexplained. D and trimming were read from the DNA, whereas the V and J calls and clone size are those reported in that table. In all, the sample holds 180,000 or so clones, and approximately 95% of those were seen once. Jointly, the top ten make up more than 0.06% of the sample.

Healthy HIV-negative adults with no recently reported acute infections or vaccinations were included as donors. Only Caucasian adults living in Nashville, Tennessee, USA were represented among the donors. CD4+ T cells were enriched through magnetic negative selection, after which naive cells were positively selected on CD45RA and the remaining negative fraction served as the memory subset. Blood was collected by leukapheresis, and PBMCs were isolated by Ficoll-Histopaque density gradient centrifugation and then cryopreserved in liquid nitrogen vapor phase. Analytical flow cytometry was used to check the purity and quantity of every magnetically sorted T cell population. Genomic DNA was isolated from every sorted fraction and measured by UV absorbance on a Nanodrop 2000c. Sequences DFQATT (CDR1) and SNEGSKA (CDR2) are obtained from the germline V gene (reference sequence). Taken from cysteine to phenylalanine, the CDR3 has 11 residues. Just CDR3 DNA is preserved here, 33 bases in frame from base 1. The trim is 3 bases for V and 11 bases for J, with a gap of 13 bases between the germline ends.

The sequence joins TRBV20-1 to TRBJ2-5, and TRBD2 may be the D gene, going by 6 matching bases. The receptor was isolated from a woman between 25 and 40 years old in good health. What was sequenced was naive CD4+ T cells sorted from blood. What this sample's cell subset or site label stands for: CD45RA+ positively selected. Here is the DNA: TGCAGTGCTAGGGGGGGTGAGGGGCAGTACTTC. This is translated as CSARGGEGQYF.